One and the same sample provided the 8 T cell receptor beta chains below, sequenced in a study of blood T cell repertoires in COVID-19. Sequencing was performed with immunoSEQ multiplex PCR; in TCRdb, only in-frame clones are kept and a portion is missing. Counted here are over 50,000 clones, roughly 79% occurring once; the ten biggest clones make up 15%. The sequenced material came from peripheral blood. Source of these receptors: a human donor with active or convalescent COVID-19. The donor label of this sample is uncertain.

Only one count was recorded for this clone. The J gene is TRBJ2-7, the V gene TRBV20-1; possibly TRBD1 for D (5 bases). V was clipped by 3 bases and J by 3 bases, with 15 bases between them. The CDR3 length is 14 residues. The germline gives CDR1 DFQATT, CDR2 SNEGSKA (reference sequence). The CDR3, as DNA: TGCAGTGCTAGTAGGGGCGTTGTTTTCTACGAGCAGTACTTC. It yields the protein CSASRGVVFYEQYF.

The chain employs TRBV19 and TRBJ2-7; TRBD2 matches 12 bases. The germline gives CDR1 LNHDA, CDR2 SQIVND (reference sequence). This CDR3 comprises 18 residues. The ends lost 1 base at V and 2 bases at J; junction bases unmatched: 9. This CDR3 reads CASSIGTSGRQRTYEQYF. The CDR3 region has the DNA TGTGCCAGTAGTATAGGAACTAGCGGGAGGCAGAGGACCTACGAGCAGTACTTC.

This clone was counted a single time. V is TRBV19 and J is TRBJ2-3, with D perhaps TRBD1 (5 bases). This CDR3 region has 11 residues. The germline V and J ends were trimmed by 5 bases and 10 bases, with 10 bases remaining between them. Germline loops: CDR1 LNHDA, CDR2 SQIVND (reference sequence). The CDR3 spells CASSPGMAQYF. The DNA of the CDR3 is TGTGCCAGTAGTCCAGGGATGGCGCAGTATTTT.

In this sample, this clone turned up once. The chain employs TRBV4-1 and TRBJ2-7, with 8 bases lining up with TRBD1. J gave up 5 bases and V 3 bases, and 12 bases lay outside the gene matches. Germline V lookup: CDR1 MGHRA, CDR2 YSYEKL. The CDR3 sequence is 16 residues long. The CDR3 is CASSQGNGQGSHEQYF. The CDR3 nucleotides read TGCGCCAGCAGCCAGGGAAATGGACAGGGCTCTCACGAGCAGTACTTC.

The chain uses TRBV20-1 and TRBJ1-1, with D perhaps TRBD1 (5 bases). V lost 3 bases to trimming and J lost 1 base, with 15 bases between them. Germline V CDR1 and CDR2: DFQATT, SNEGSKA (reference sequence). The CDR3 is 15 residues long. The DNA of the CDR3 is TGCAGTGCTAGTCCTCGGGGGGGAGGGAACACTGAAGCTTTCTTT. It translates to CSASPRGGGNTEAFF.

The rearrangement joins TRBV9 to TRBJ2-2; TRBD1 matches 7 bases. From germline, CDR1 is SGDLS and CDR2 YYNGEE. Unmatched junction bases numbered 3, after V lost 0 bases and J lost 4 bases. This CDR3 region has 15 residues. As DNA, the CDR3 is TGTGCCAGCAGCGTAGAACAGGGGTTCACCGGGGAGCTGTTTTTT. Amino acid sequence: CASSVEQGFTGELFF.

The CDR3 bases are TGTGCCAGCAGCGCACAGGGGGCTGTGGGCACTGAAGCTTTCTTT. It encodes CASSAQGAVGTEAFF. The chain carries TRBV9 and TRBJ1-1; TRBD1 agrees at 9 bases. The CDR3 spans 15 residues. Germline CDR1 reads SGDLS; CDR2 reads YYNGEE. V lost 3 bases, J lost 4 bases, and 7 bases stayed unmatched.

The chain has TRBV7-8 and TRBJ2-7; 10 positions agree with TRBD2. Germline trimming cut 5 bases from V and 1 base from J; bases unmatched to any gene: 8. CDR1 and CDR2 from the germline V gene are SGHVS and FQNEAQ. This CDR3 spans 16 amino acids. The CDR3 is CASSRGVAGGSYEQYF. The CDR3 DNA reads TGTGCCAGCAGCCGGGGAGTAGCGGGAGGTTCCTACGAGCAGTACTTC. Drawing the rest from reference TRBV7-8 and TRBJ2-7, the complete variable domain is GAGVSQSPRYKVAKRGQDVALRCDPISGHVSLFWYQQALGQGPEFLTYFQNEAQLDKSGLPSDRFFAERPEGSVSTLKIQRTQQEDSAVYLCASSRGVAGGSYEQYFGPGTRLTVT.